What follows are 9 T cell receptor beta chains derived from one specimen sequenced in a study of blood T cell dynamics during melanoma immunotherapy. Sample time point: pre-treatment baseline. TCRdb's table, derived via immunoSEQ multiplex PCR, lists solely in-frame clones and lacks some. This repertoire shows approximately 12,000 clones, about 90% found once; its top ten account for 3% to 3.5%. The sample in question was blood, obtained from a patient treated with checkpoint blockade. Every receptor here comes from a human donor with melanoma.

This sequence joins TRBV19 and TRBJ2-1, with 10 positions matching TRBD1. With V trimmed by 3 bases and J by 7 bases, 12 bases remained unmatched. The CDR3 has 17 residues. Germline CDR1 is LNHDA and CDR2 is SQIVND (reference sequence). In DNA, the CDR3 is TGTGCCAGTAGTATTCCACCGGGACAGGGGTTGAGAAATGAGCAGTTCTTC. Protein product: CASSIPPGQGLRNEQFF. The variable domain in full, with the rest retrieved from reference TRBV19 and TRBJ2-1, is DGGITQSPKYLFRKEGQNVTLSCEQNLNHDAMYWYRQDPGQGLRLIYYSQIVNDFQKGDIAEGYSVSREKKESFPLTVTSAQKNPTAFYLCASSIPPGQGLRNEQFFGPGTRLTVL.

The rearrangement uses TRBV20-1 and TRBJ2-1, with D hard to call. V lost 2 bases to trimming and J lost 8 bases, with 7 bases between them. The CDR3 runs 11 residues. Germline CDR1 reads DFQATT; CDR2 reads SNEGSKA (reference sequence). Written as DNA, the CDR3 is TGCAGTGCTAGACGGGTGGATGAGCAGTTCTTC. Encoded protein: CSARRVDEQFF.

The rearrangement joins TRBV5-4 to TRBJ1-2; D uncertain. The V end lost 4 bases, the J end lost 2 bases, and 12 bases lay between the germline ends. The CDR3 has 14 residues. Germline V CDR1 and CDR2: SGHNT, YYREEE (reference sequence). The CDR3 DNA reads TGTGCCAGCAGCGGAGGGCCGGCCAACTATGGCTACACCTTC. It translates to CASSGGPANYGYTF.

The chain carries TRBV4-1 and TRBJ2-5, with D uncertain. The CDR3 spans 13 residues. CDR1 and CDR2 (germline): MGHRA, YSYEKL. Deletions cut 1 base from V and 4 bases from J, with 7 bases between. CDR3 sequence (DNA): TGCGCCAGCAGCCAAGCACACCTAGAGACCCAGTACTTC. Translated: CASSQAHLETQYF.

V and J are TRBV28 and TRBJ2-5; no reliable D call. CDR1 MDHEN and CDR2 SYDVKM come from the germline V gene. The germline V and J ends were trimmed by 4 bases and 1 base, with 13 bases remaining between them. The length of the CDR3 is 15 residues. CDR3 loop: CASSWGGESQETQYF. For the CDR3, the DNA is TGTGCCAGCAGTTGGGGTGGTGAAAGCCAAGAGACCCAGTACTTC.

This chain links TRBV10-2 with TRBJ2-7; TRBD1 might be the D (6 bases). With 8 bases removed from V and 9 bases from J, the gap between germline ends came to 23 bases. Germline lookup yields CDR1 WSHSY and CDR2 SAAADI. The CDR3 totals 14 residues. The DNA for the CDR3 is TGCGCCAGCCTAGCAAGGGGGACCCCCGCCGGGCAGTACTTC. The encoded protein is CASLARGTPAGQYF.

CDR3 nucleotides: TGTGCCACCAGCACCGGTGGACAGAACAATCAGCCCCAGCATTTT. Its translation: CATSTGGQNNQPQHF. The chain employs TRBV15 and TRBJ1-5; D is perhaps TRBD1 (6 bases). Germline V gives CDR1 LNHNV, CDR2 YYDKDF (reference sequence). The CDR3 runs to 15 residues. V gave up 4 bases and J gave up 3 bases, with 13 bases separating them.

V gene TRBV9 combines with J gene TRBJ2-7, with D perhaps being TRBD1 or TRBD2 (5 bases each). Per the germline V gene, CDR1 is SGDLS and CDR2 is YYNGEE. The germline V and J ends were trimmed by 8 bases and 1 base, with 19 bases remaining between them. The CDR3 sequence is 15 residues long. This CDR3 is CARRIEGDRSYEQYF. The CDR3 nucleotides are TGTGCCAGAAGAATAGAGGGAGACAGATCCTACGAGCAGTACTTC.

The J gene is TRBJ2-3, the V gene TRBV5-4, with 10 bases fitting TRBD2. This CDR3 has 19 amino acids. V gave up 0 bases and J gave up 3 bases; unmatched junction bases: 13. Germline lookup yields CDR1 SGHNT and CDR2 YYREEE (reference sequence). CDR3 protein: CASSLESGRAKSGTDTQYF. CDR3 bases: TGTGCCAGCAGCTTGGAAAGCGGGAGGGCCAAGAGTGGAACAGATACGCAGTATTTT.